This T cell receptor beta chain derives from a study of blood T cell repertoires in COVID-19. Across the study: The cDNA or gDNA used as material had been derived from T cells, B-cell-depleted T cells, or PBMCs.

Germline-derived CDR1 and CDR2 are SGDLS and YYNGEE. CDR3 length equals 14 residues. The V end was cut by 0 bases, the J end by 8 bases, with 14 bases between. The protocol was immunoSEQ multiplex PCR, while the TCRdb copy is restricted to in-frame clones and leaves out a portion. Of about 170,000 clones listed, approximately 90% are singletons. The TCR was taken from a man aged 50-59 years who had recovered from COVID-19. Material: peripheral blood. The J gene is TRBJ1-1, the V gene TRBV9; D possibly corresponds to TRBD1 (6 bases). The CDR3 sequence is CASSVDQGWREAFF. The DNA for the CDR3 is TGTGCCAGCAGCGTAGACCAGGGGTGGAGGGAAGCTTTCTTT.